Presented here are 20 T cell receptor beta chains from one specimen sequenced in a study of blood T cell repertoires in COVID-19. TCRdb's copy holds only in-frame clones and misses some; the assay was immunoSEQ multiplex PCR. The sample carries more than 200,000 clones, around 86% recorded once. Sequencing input: PBMCs or T cells enriched from blood (not recorded which). The source is a man aged 40-49 years who had recovered from COVID-19.

The V call is TRBV5-1, the J call TRBJ2-1; D is possibly TRBD1 (6 bases). Looked up from germline, CDR1 is SGHRS and CDR2 is YFSETQ. The length of the CDR3 is 15 residues. The V gene lost 4 bases and the J gene lost 7 bases, with 18 bases spanning the gap. CDR3: CASSGEPQGRNEQFF. The CDR3 DNA sequence: TGCGCCAGCAGCGGAGAACCACAGGGTAGGAATGAGCAGTTCTTC. The full variable domain, completed using reference TRBV5-1 and TRBJ2-1, is KAGVTQTPRYLIKTRGQQVTLSCSPISGHRSVSWYQQTPGQGLQFLFEYFSETQRNKGNFPGRFSGRQFSNSRSEMNVSTLELGDSALYLCASSGEPQGRNEQFFGPGTRLTVL.

CDR3 protein: CASGPVNPPYEQYF. The CDR3 bases are TGTGCTAGTGGCCCGGTTAATCCCCCCTACGAGCAGTACTTC. The V gene is TRBV12-5, the J gene TRBJ2-7; D is unresolved. This CDR3 contains 14 residues. Germline V gene sequence: CDR1 LGHNT, CDR2 FRNRAP. V was clipped by 6 bases and J by 2 bases, with 14 bases between them.

This clone appeared a single time. The V and J genes are TRBV19 and TRBJ2-7, with D possibly matching TRBD1 (5 bases). CDR1 is LNHDA, CDR2 SQIVND, per germline (reference sequence). CDR3 size: 13 residues. Trimming left V 5 bases short and J 7 bases short, with 15 bases between. CDR3 sequence reads: CASSVQGAGEQYF. The CDR3 DNA reads TGTGCCAGTAGTGTCCAAGGGGCCGGTGAGCAGTACTTC.

The CDR3 sequence: CASSQGQVNTEAFF. The CDR3 nucleotides are TGCGCCAGCAGCCAAGGACAGGTGAACACTGAAGCTTTCTTT. The chain has TRBV4-1 and TRBJ1-1, with TRBD1 as a possible D gene (6 bases). The germline CDR1 and CDR2 sequences are MGHRA and YSYEKL. Trimming removed 1 base at V and 0 bases at J, with 6 bases between. There are 14 residues in the CDR3.

This clone was counted once. This sequence joins TRBV28 and TRBJ2-4; D unclear. The germline V gene has CDR1 MDHEN and CDR2 SYDVKM. The CDR3 totals 16 residues. Deletions cut 8 bases from V and 0 bases from J, with 17 bases between. The CDR3 nucleotides are TGTGCCAGCCTTCCAACCGTGGTAGTAGCCAAAAACATTCAGTACTTC. Translated: CASLPTVVVAKNIQYF.

The chain is built from TRBV19 and TRBJ2-1; 9 nucleotides match TRBD2. With V trimmed by 10 bases and J by 4 bases, 11 bases remained unmatched. CDR1 and CDR2 (germline): LNHDA, SQIVND (reference sequence). This CDR3 spans 15 amino acids. This CDR3 is CATLPPTSGYNEQFF. CDR3 coding DNA: TGTGCCACCCTACCCCCGACTAGCGGATACAATGAGCAGTTCTTC. The variable domain in full, completed from reference TRBV19 and TRBJ2-1, reads DGGITQSPKYLFRKEGQNVTLSCEQNLNHDAMYWYRQDPGQGLRLIYYSQIVNDFQKGDIAEGYSVSREKKESFPLTVTSAQKNPTAFYLCATLPPTSGYNEQFFGPGTRLTVL.

The chain recombines TRBV5-1 with TRBJ1-2, with D maybe TRBD1 (5 bases). The V and J ends lost 4 bases and 0 bases respectively, with 16 bases between them. The CDR3 covers 16 residues. Germline assignment: CDR1 SGHRS and CDR2 YFSETQ. The CDR3 region has the DNA TGCGCCAGCAGCCCCCCGGAGGGGACTGCTAACTATGGCTACACCTTC. Its protein product is CASSPPEGTANYGYTF. Combining the CDR3 with reference TRBV5-1 and TRBJ1-2 gives the whole variable domain KAGVTQTPRYLIKTRGQQVTLSCSPISGHRSVSWYQQTPGQGLQFLFEYFSETQRNKGNFPGRFSGRQFSNSRSEMNVSTLELGDSALYLCASSPPEGTANYGYTFGSGTRLTVV.

V and J are TRBV19 and TRBJ1-4, with unresolved D. This CDR3 contains 13 residues. Germline V gene sequence: CDR1 LNHDA, CDR2 SQIVND (reference sequence). Deletions cut 6 bases from V and 8 bases from J, with 13 bases between. Here the CDR3 DNA reads TGTGCCAGTAGCCCAAGCGGGCTCGAAAAACTGTTTTTT. It yields the protein CASSPSGLEKLFF.

The chain recombines TRBV7-9 with TRBJ2-1; TRBD1 matches at 8 bases. CDR3 size: 15 residues. Germline trimming cut 5 bases from V and 1 base from J; bases unmatched to any gene: 4. Germline V lookup: CDR1 SEHNR, CDR2 FQNEAQ (reference sequence). The DNA for the CDR3 is TGTGCCAGCAGCCAGGGGGCGGTTTCCTACAATGAGCAGTTCTTC. Its translation is CASSQGAVSYNEQFF.

The rearrangement joins TRBV7-9 to TRBJ1-2; no clear D. CDR1 is SEHNR and CDR2 is FQNEAQ in the germline V gene (reference sequence). Trimming left V 0 bases short and J 6 bases short, with 11 bases between. The CDR3 sequence is 14 residues long. The CDR3 protein is CASSLARAGHGYTF. CDR3 nucleotides: TGTGCCAGCAGCTTAGCGCGCGCGGGTCATGGCTACACCTTC.

Worth noting for this clone: Distinct nucleotide sequences in the sample also encode this CDR3. V is TRBV11-3 and J is TRBJ2-2, with D hard to call. In germline, CDR1 is SGHNT, CDR2 YENEEA. V gave up 6 bases and J gave up 3 bases, with 11 bases separating them. The length of the CDR3 is 14 residues. This chain's CDR3 is CASSLSPYTGELFF. In DNA, the CDR3 is TGTGCCAGCAGTTTGTCCCCTTACACCGGGGAGCTGTTTTTT.

The V and J genes are TRBV11-1 and TRBJ2-5; 8 bases agree with TRBD2. In germline, CDR1 is SGHAT, CDR2 FQDESV (reference sequence). The V segment lost 5 bases and the J segment 2 bases; nucleotides outside the gene matches: 10. The CDR3 is made up of 16 amino acids. The CDR3, as DNA: TGTGCCAGCAGCACCCGGGAGCGGGGGCCTCAAGAGACCCAGTACTTC. It translates to CASSTRERGPQETQYF. The variable domain in full, completed from reference TRBV11-1 and TRBJ2-5, reads EAEVAQSPRYKITEKSQAVAFWCDPISGHATLYWYRQILGQGPELLVQFQDESVVDDSQLPKDRFSAERLKGVDSTLKIQPAELGDSAMYLCASSTRERGPQETQYFGPGTRLLVL.

The rearrangement links TRBV9 to TRBJ1-2; TRBD1 is a possible D gene (5 bases). The CDR3 runs to 14 residues. CDR1 is SGDLS and CDR2 is YYNGEE in the germline V gene. Between the trimmed V and J ends, which lost 2 bases and 0 bases, there was a span of 8 bases. The CDR3 here is CASSVPGANYGYTF. The DNA for the CDR3 is TGTGCCAGCAGCGTGCCGGGGGCTAACTATGGCTACACCTTC.

The chain couples TRBV7-9 to TRBJ2-1; TRBD2 matches at 9 bases. Germline assignment: CDR1 SEHNR and CDR2 FQNEAQ (reference sequence). The CDR3 length is 18 residues. V shed 5 bases, J shed 1 base, and the junction held 12 bases outside the gene matches. CDR3 region: CASSRPRGAGGSYNEQFF. CDR3 nucleotides: TGTGCCAGCAGCCGTCCCCGTGGAGCGGGGGGTTCCTACAATGAGCAGTTCTTC.

The chain links TRBV19 to TRBJ2-2, with a tentative D call TRBD2 (6 bases). CDR1 is LNHDA, CDR2 SQIVND, per germline (reference sequence). V lost 6 bases and J 3 bases, leaving 11 bases between the germline ends. The CDR3 totals 14 residues. CDR3 sequence: CASRPGLHTGELFF. The CDR3 DNA sequence: TGTGCCAGTAGACCGGGACTGCACACCGGGGAGCTGTTTTTT.

The chain links TRBV30 to TRBJ1-2; D might be TRBD1 (6 bases). The CDR3 is made up of 12 amino acids. Germline V gene data show CDR1 as GTSNPN and CDR2 as SVGIG (reference sequence). V shed 0 bases and J shed 8 bases, with 10 bases lying between them. CDR3 DNA sequence: TGTGCCTGGAGTGTCTGGGGGGGCGGCTACACCTTC. It codes for CAWSVWGGGYTF. Using reference TRBV30 and TRBJ1-2 for the parts outside the CDR3, the full variable domain is SQTIHQWPATLVQPVGSPLSLECTVEGTSNPNLYWYRQAAGRGLQLLFYSVGIGQISSEVPQNLSASRPQDRQFILSSKKLLLSDSGFYLCAWSVWGGGYTFGSGTRLTVV.

The chain carries TRBV7-2 and TRBJ1-2; 10 nucleotides line up with TRBD1. Germline V gene sequence: CDR1 SGHTA, CDR2 FQGNSA. The CDR3 has 16 residues. Trimming removed 5 bases from V and 5 bases from J; junction bases left unmatched: 11. The CDR3 region is CASSRGWTGGLYGYTF. CDR3 coding DNA: TGTGCCAGCAGCCGGGGGTGGACAGGGGGGCTATATGGCTACACCTTC.

The gene calls are TRBV6-1 and TRBJ1-2; D unclear. This CDR3 spans 14 amino acids. V lost 3 bases and J 3 bases, leaving 11 bases between the germline ends. Germline V gene lookup returns CDR1 MNHNS and CDR2 SASEGT. The CDR3 coding sequence is TGTGCCAGCAGTGACCCGGGATTTTACTATGGCTACACCTTC. Its protein is CASSDPGFYYGYTF.

CDR3 in amino acids: CASRTPGGRDEQYF. CDR3 bases: TGTGCCAGCAGAACCCCCGGGGGGCGCGACGAGCAGTACTTC. The chain has TRBV6-6 and TRBJ2-7; D may be TRBD2 (7 bases). Per the germline V gene, CDR1 is MNHNY and CDR2 is SVGAGI (reference sequence). This CDR3 has 14 residues. V lost 6 bases, J lost 5 bases, and 17 bases lay in between.

V gene TRBV2 combines with J gene TRBJ1-3; no reliable D call. In germline, CDR1 is SNHLY, CDR2 FYNNEI. This CDR3 is built from 12 residues. The ends were cut back, 4 bases at V and 9 bases at J, with 10 bases in the middle. This CDR3 reads CASSVREGTIYF. The CDR3 DNA reads as TGTGCCAGCAGTGTGAGGGAGGGCACCATATATTTT.